The clone carrying this T cell receptor (beta chain) was picked up one time. The antigen remains unidentified. CDR3 size: 14 residues. V was shortened by 4 bases and J by 3 bases, with 13 bases between the two germline ends. Germline CDR1 reads LNHNV; CDR2 reads YYDKDF (reference sequence). This sample is part of a study of cytomegalovirus exposure and HLA in healthy donors. With 60 Vbeta and 13 Jbeta primers, the PCR was carried out. TCRdb keeps only in-frame clones here, not all; method: immunoSEQ multiplex PCR. The data hold approximately 140,000 clones, with approximately 78% observed a single time. Whole-study results and caveats: High specificity and sensitivity for cytomegalovirus status were reported for the classifier. Most TCR beta V segments were productive about 87% or about 30% of the time in an earlier analysis. TCR beta V- and J-gene trimming was later associated with a missense DCLRE1C variant.

This sequence joins TRBV15 and TRBJ2-7, with a weak D call TRBD1 (5 bases). The sample comprised PBMCs. The TCR sequence derives from a man between 35 and 55 years old in good health and CMV-seropositive. The CDR3 is CATSKRGSGYEQYF. CDR3 coding DNA: TGTGCCACCAGCAAAAGGGGCTCAGGCTACGAGCAGTACTTC.